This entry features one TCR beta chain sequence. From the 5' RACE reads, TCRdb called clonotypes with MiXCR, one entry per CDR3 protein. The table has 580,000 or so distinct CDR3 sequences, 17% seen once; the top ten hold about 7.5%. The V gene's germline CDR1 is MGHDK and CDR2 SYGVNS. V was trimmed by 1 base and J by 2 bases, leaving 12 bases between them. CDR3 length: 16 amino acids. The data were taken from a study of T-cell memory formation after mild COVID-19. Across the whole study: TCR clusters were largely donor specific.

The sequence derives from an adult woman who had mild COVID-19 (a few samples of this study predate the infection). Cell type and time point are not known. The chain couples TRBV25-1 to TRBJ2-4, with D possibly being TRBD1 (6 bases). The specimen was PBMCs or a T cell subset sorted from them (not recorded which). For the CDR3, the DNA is TGTGCCAGCAGTGAATCATACAGGGAAACCAAAAACATTCAGTACTTC. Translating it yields CASSESYRETKNIQYF.